This T cell receptor (beta chain) was recovered during a study of blood T cell repertoires in COVID-19. Across the whole study: PBMCs, B-cell-depleted T cells, or T cells were the source of the cDNA or gDNA that made up the material.

Sequenced by immunoSEQ multiplex PCR; TCRdb stores in-frame clones only, minus some. The sample contains hundreds of thousands of clones, more than 85% of which appear only once. The sequence derives from a man in his 70s with acute or convalescent COVID-19. Sequences were obtained from peripheral blood.

CDR3 in amino acids: CASSYSGRGSNQPQHF. DNA for the CDR3: TGTGCCAGCAGTTACTCCGGCAGGGGCAGCAATCAGCCCCAGCATTTT. The chain links TRBV6-2 or TRBV6-3 to TRBJ1-5; possibly TRBD1 for D (6 bases). The CDR3 is 16 amino acids. Looked up from germline, CDR1 is MNHEY and CDR2 is SVGEGT. Between the trimmed V and J ends, which lost 0 bases and 1 base, there was a span of 10 bases.